One sample yielded the 11 T cell receptor beta chains listed below, sequenced in a study of blood T cell repertoires in COVID-19 (dated by TCRdb to the early 2020s). Receptors were amplified or captured by the immunoSEQ multiplex PCR assay. TCRdb carries this immuneACCESS record with in-frame sequences only. Its versions omit some clonotypes, under half of them owing to an unresolved V gene in the studies checked, with the rest unexplained. Across this sample there are 150,000 to 200,000 clones, with around 86% seen only once. The ten largest make up more than 7.5% of the sample. Sequences were obtained from peripheral blood. The receptors originated from a man between 45 and 60 years old with active or convalescent COVID-19.

The chain carries TRBV6-1 and TRBJ1-6, with 7 positions matching TRBD1. Unmatched junction bases numbered 7, after V lost 1 base and J lost 1 base. Germline V lookup: CDR1 MNHNS, CDR2 SASEGT. The length of the CDR3 is 18 residues. The CDR3 region is CASSEDRGWGSYNSPLHF. In DNA form, the CDR3 reads TGTGCCAGCAGTGAAGACAGGGGATGGGGGTCCTATAATTCACCCCTCCACTTT.

This chain links TRBV12-3 or TRBV12-4 with TRBJ1-1; 7 bases agree with TRBD1. This CDR3 is built from 12 residues. Trimming at V came to 6 bases and at J to 9 bases, leaving 7 bases not matched to a gene. CDR3 coding DNA: TGTGCCAGCAGCCTGGACAGGCGGAAAGCTTTCTTT. It specifies CASSLDRRKAFF.

The V gene is TRBV7-9, the J gene TRBJ1-1; 8 nucleotides line up with TRBD1. CDR1 is SEHNR and CDR2 is FQNEAQ in the germline V gene (reference sequence). Trimming at V came to 5 bases and at J to 3 bases, leaving 8 bases not matched to a gene. The CDR3 is made up of 15 amino acids. CDR3 coding DNA: TGTGCCAGCAGCCCAGGACAGGGACAGGACACTGAAGCTTTCTTT. Amino acid sequence: CASSPGQGQDTEAFF. The complete variable domain, with remaining parts taken from reference TRBV7-9 and TRBJ1-1, reads DTGVSQNPRHKITKRGQNVTFRCDPISEHNRLYWYRQTLGQGPEFLTYFQNEAQLEKSRLLSDRFSAERPKGSFSTLEIQRTEQGDSAMYLCASSPGQGQDTEAFFGQGTRLTVV.

The genes are TRBV12-5 and TRBJ1-5; D possibly corresponds to TRBD1 (5 bases). CDR3 length: 13 residues. The V end was cut by 6 bases, the J end by 7 bases, with 13 bases between. CDR1 is LGHNT, CDR2 FRNRAP, per germline. In nucleotides, the CDR3 is TGTGCTAGTGGCCCTCCTGGGGGGCAGCCCCAGCATTTT. It specifies CASGPPGGQPQHF.

The rearrangement joins TRBV6-2 or TRBV6-3 to TRBJ2-7, with D perhaps TRBD1 (5 bases). Germline V gene lookup returns CDR1 MNHEY and CDR2 SVGEGT. V was shortened by 0 bases and J by 0 bases, with 15 bases between the two germline ends. The CDR3 sequence is 17 residues long. CDR3 bases: TGTGCCAGCAGTTACTCGTATCAGGGCGCGATCTCCTACGAGCAGTACTTC. Translating gives CASSYSYQGAISYEQYF.

This clone was observed a few times. This chain links TRBV5-6 with TRBJ1-6; 8 nucleotides align to TRBD1. V shed 0 bases and J 7 bases; nucleotides not matched to a gene: 9. The CDR3 loop spans 17 amino acids. Germline CDR1 SGHDT, CDR2 YYEEEE. The DNA for the CDR3 is TGTGCCAGCAGCTTGGCCTTAGGACAGGGAAGGAATTCACCCCTCCACTTT. This translates into CASSLALGQGRNSPLHF.

This clone was counted a few times. The chain carries TRBV30 and TRBJ2-3; no clear D gene. Germline assignment: CDR1 GTSNPN and CDR2 SVGIG (reference sequence). V lost 3 bases to trimming and J lost 2 bases, with 3 bases between them. The CDR3 loop spans 11 amino acids. The CDR3 coding sequence is TGTGCCTGGAGCATCACAGATACGCAGTATTTT. Residues: CAWSITDTQYF.

This clone has just one count. V and J are TRBV11-1 and TRBJ2-2; D may be TRBD2 (6 bases). This CDR3 region has 15 residues. The germline V gene encodes CDR1 SGHAT and CDR2 FQDESV (reference sequence). V lost 1 base and J 4 bases, leaving 10 bases between the germline ends. The CDR3 region is CASSLGRGGTGELFF. CDR3 bases: TGTGCCAGCAGCTTAGGCCGGGGAGGCACCGGGGAGCTGTTTTTT.

There are a few counts of this clone. The genes are TRBV2 and TRBJ1-2; no reliable D call. Deletions cut 6 bases from V and 4 bases from J, with 9 bases between. Germline CDR1 and CDR2: SNHLY and FYNNEI. The CDR3 has 12 amino acids. CDR3 nucleotide sequence: TGTGCCAGCAGATACAGTTCCTATGGCTACACCTTC. This sequence encodes CASRYSSYGYTF. Full variable domain (missing parts from reference TRBV2 and TRBJ1-2): EPEVTQTPSHQVTQMGQEVILRCVPISNHLYFYWYRQILGQKVEFLVSFYNNEISEKSEIFDDQFSVERPDGSNFTLKIRSTKLEDSAMYFCASRYSSYGYTFGSGTRLTVV.

This chain links TRBV5-1 with TRBJ1-1, with a tentative D call TRBD1 (6 bases). Trimming took off 4 bases at V and 0 bases at J, with 10 bases between the two ends. CDR3 length equals 14 residues. Germline V gene sequence: CDR1 SGHRS, CDR2 YFSETQ. CDR3 sequence reads: CASSTGSMNTEAFF. CDR3 nucleotides: TGCGCCAGCAGCACAGGGTCCATGAACACTGAAGCTTTCTTT. Based on the CDR3 plus reference TRBV5-1 and TRBJ1-1, the full variable domain is KAGVTQTPRYLIKTRGQQVTLSCSPISGHRSVSWYQQTPGQGLQFLFEYFSETQRNKGNFPGRFSGRQFSNSRSEMNVSTLELGDSALYLCASSTGSMNTEAFFGQGTRLTVV.

This clone occurred once. The genes are TRBV4-3 and TRBJ2-2, with D perhaps matching TRBD2 (5 bases). Germline V CDR1 and CDR2: LGHNA, YSLEER. The CDR3 extends over 15 amino acids. Between the trimmed V and J ends, which lost 4 bases and 7 bases, there was a span of 16 bases. CDR3: CASSLAERAGGELFF. For the CDR3, the DNA is TGCGCCAGCAGCCTTGCAGAAAGGGCGGGCGGGGAGCTGTTTTTT.